This T cell receptor (beta chain) was retrieved from a study of T cells after yellow fever vaccination (dated by TCRdb to about 2019). Regarding the research as a whole: Libraries from fractions with low cell numbers were prepared with the SMART-Seq v4 Ultra Low Input RNA kit. To follow T-cell clones before and after primary and booster YFV17D yellow fever vaccination, bulk TCR alpha and beta repertoires were sequenced over time. Two healthy male donors, one aged 18 to 30 and one aged 30 to 40 years, made up the cohort. Blood samples were taken at several timepoints before and after primary and secondary immunization, and bulk PBMC replicates and cell subsets were isolated.

The treatment or condition label of this sample denotes: live attenuated yellow fever vaccine strain. Two biological replicates of bulk PBMCs were collected at each blood-draw timepoint. PBMCs were isolated from peripheral blood using a standard Ficoll-Paque protocol. TriZol was used to extract RNA from bulk PBMCs, from CD4 and CD8 fractions, and from dextramer-positive and dextramer-negative fractions. The reads were generated on an Illumina NovaSeq 6000. TCR cDNA was made using 5'RACE template switching, a step that added a universal primer site and unique molecular identifiers. Priming of cDNA synthesis was performed from both the TCR alpha and TCR beta constant segments. Library amplification used two PCR steps, and the second PCR step added sample barcodes and sequencing adapters. Sequencing of libraries was performed on Illumina HiSeq 2500 (2x100 bp) or NovaSeq (2x150 bp). The authors' analysis ran thus. Demultiplexing of reads and collapsing into UMI consensus sequences were performed with MIGEC, and V(D)J alignment was carried out with MiXCR. Vaccine-responding clonotypes were defined with edgeR using replicate PBMC samples, requiring FDR below 0.01 and a log2 fold change above 5 up to day 15. Each bulk clonotype received a CD4 or CD8 identity based on whether the sequenced CD4 or CD8 repertoire contained that clonotype at higher abundance. The public reads were reprocessed in TCRdb via fastp at Q25 and MiXCR, keeping in-frame beta chains. All rows with the same CDR3 protein become a single entry with the most common DNA and genes. The V and J calls were determined by TCRdb, not by the authors. The sample table shows around 310,000 distinct CDR3 sequences, and almost 4% are seen once. Approximately 25% of the sample lies in the top ten.

This clonotype was observed at least ten times. Its antigen is currently not known. The germline gene is not matched at one end of the junction; a read error may be the cause. CDR1 is given as SSHAT and CDR2 as FNYEAQ, both from the germline V gene (reference sequence). Spanning cysteine to phenylalanine, the CDR3 consists of 14 amino acids. Only the CDR3 DNA stays, 42 bases, in frame from base 1. What the research found in general, with its limitations: Most clones expanded after primary vaccination (around 96% of CD4 and approximately 90% of CD8) were re-detected after the booster, suggesting that broad memory maintenance occurred. A small share of clonotypes occurred in both CD4 and CD8 compartments, likely arising from convergent recombination. Compared with the primary T-cell response, the secondary T-cell response was weaker but faster, peaking on day 5 rather than day 15. Because the study included only a couple of donors, the extent to which the findings can be generalized is limited. Because abundant contaminating clonotypes from the bulk population could be contained in FACS-sorted repertoires, computational filtering was required.

The receptor was isolated from a man aged 18 to 29 who received the YFV17D yellow fever vaccine. The chain employs TRBV7-7 and TRBJ2-3; 9 of the junction bases match TRBD2. The source was PBMCs, collected 5 days after the yellow fever booster vaccination. The nucleotide sequence reads as follows: TGTGCTAGCAGCCAGGGACTAGCTGCAGATACGCAGTATTTT. It codes for CASSQGLAADTQYF.